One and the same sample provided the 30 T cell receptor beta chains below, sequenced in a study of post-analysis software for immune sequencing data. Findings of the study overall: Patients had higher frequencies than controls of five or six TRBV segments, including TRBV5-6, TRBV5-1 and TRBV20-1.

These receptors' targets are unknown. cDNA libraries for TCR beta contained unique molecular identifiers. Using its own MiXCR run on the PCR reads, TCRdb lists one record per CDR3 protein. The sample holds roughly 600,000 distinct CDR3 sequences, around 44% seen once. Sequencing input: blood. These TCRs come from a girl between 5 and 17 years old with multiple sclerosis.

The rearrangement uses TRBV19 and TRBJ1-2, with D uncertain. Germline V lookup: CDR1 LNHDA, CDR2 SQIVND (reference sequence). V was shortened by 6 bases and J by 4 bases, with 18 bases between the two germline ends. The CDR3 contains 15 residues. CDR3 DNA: TGTGCCAGTAGCCTCGCCGGGTCCGCGGCCTATGGCTACACCTTC. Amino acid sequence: CASSLAGSAAYGYTF.

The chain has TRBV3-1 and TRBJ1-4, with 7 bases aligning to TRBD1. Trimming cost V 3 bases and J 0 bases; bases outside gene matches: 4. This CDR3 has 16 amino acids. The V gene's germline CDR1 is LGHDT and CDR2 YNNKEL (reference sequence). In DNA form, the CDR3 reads TGTGCCAGCAGCCAGGCGGGGACAGCAACTAATGAAAAACTGTTTTTT. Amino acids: CASSQAGTATNEKLFF.

CDR3 nucleotide sequence: TGCGCCAGCAGCTTTCAGAGCGTCACGATTGGGGATGAGCAGTTCTTC. Protein sequence: CASSFQSVTIGDEQFF. The chain joins TRBV5-1 to TRBJ2-1; D is uncertain. V was cut by 2 bases and J by 8 bases, with 20 bases left in between. The V gene's germline CDR1 is SGHRS and CDR2 YFSETQ. This CDR3 is 16 amino acids long.

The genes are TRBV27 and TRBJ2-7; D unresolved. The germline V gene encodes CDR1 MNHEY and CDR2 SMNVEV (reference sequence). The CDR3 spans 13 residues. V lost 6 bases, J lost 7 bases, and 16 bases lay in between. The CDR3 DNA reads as TGTGCCAGCAGGTCCGTGGGATCTGGAGAGCAGTACTTC. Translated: CASRSVGSGEQYF.

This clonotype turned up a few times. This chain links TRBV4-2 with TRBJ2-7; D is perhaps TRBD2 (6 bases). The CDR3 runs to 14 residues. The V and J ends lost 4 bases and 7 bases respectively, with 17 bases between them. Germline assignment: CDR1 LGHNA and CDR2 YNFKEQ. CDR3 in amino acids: CASSPRRDSQEQYF. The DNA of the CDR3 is TGTGCCAGCAGCCCAAGACGGGACTCGCAGGAGCAGTACTTC.

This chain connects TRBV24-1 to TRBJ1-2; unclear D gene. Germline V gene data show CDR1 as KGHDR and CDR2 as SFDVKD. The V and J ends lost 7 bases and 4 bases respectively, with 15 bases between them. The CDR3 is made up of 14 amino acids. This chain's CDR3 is CATRDRGRTYGYTF. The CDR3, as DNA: TGTGCCACCAGGGACCGAGGACGGACCTATGGCTACACCTTC.

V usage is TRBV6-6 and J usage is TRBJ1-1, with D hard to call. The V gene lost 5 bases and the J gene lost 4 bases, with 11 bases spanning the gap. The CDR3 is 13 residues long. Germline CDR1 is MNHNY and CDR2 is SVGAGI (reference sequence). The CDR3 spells CASSRPGFTEAFF. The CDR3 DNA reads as TGTGCCAGCAGTCGGCCGGGATTCACTGAAGCTTTCTTT.

The CDR3 loop is CASSLATGSPYNEQFF. DNA for the CDR3: TGTGCCAGCAGCTTAGCGACGGGGTCCCCCTACAATGAGCAGTTCTTC. The V gene is TRBV7-2, the J gene TRBJ2-1, with D perhaps TRBD2 (5 bases). Germline CDR1 reads SGHTA; CDR2 reads FQGNSA. Trimming took 0 bases from V and 2 from J, leaving 11 bases between them. The CDR3 totals 16 residues.

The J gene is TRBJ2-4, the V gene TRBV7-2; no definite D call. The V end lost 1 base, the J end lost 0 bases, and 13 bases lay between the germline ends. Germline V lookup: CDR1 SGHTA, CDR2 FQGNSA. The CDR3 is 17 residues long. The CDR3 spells CASSLDSALLAKNIQYF. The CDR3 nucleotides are TGTGCCAGCAGCTTAGATTCAGCCCTACTAGCCAAAAACATTCAGTACTTC.

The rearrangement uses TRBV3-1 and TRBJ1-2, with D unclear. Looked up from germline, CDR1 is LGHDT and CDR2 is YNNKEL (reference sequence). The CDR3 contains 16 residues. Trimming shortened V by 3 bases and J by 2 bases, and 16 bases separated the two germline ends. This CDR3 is CASSQPGRVTNYGYTF. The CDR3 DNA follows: TGTGCCAGCAGCCAGCCCGGGAGGGTCACCAACTATGGCTACACCTTC.

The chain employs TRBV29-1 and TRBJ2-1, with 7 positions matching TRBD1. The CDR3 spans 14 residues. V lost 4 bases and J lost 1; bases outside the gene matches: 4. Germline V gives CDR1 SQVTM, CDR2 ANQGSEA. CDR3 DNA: TGCAGCGTTGCGCGACAGGGATCCTACAATGAGCAGTTCTTC. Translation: CSVARQGSYNEQFF.

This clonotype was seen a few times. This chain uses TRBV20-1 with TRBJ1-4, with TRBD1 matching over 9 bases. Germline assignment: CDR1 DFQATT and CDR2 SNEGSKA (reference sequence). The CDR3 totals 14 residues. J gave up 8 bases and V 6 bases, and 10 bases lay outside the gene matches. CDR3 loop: CSAHPGTGREKLFF. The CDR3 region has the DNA TGCAGTGCCCATCCCGGGACAGGGAGAGAAAAACTGTTTTTT.

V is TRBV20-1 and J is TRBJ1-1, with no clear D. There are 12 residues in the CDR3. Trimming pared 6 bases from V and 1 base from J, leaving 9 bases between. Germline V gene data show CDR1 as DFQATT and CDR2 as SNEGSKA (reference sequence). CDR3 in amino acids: CSALSGNTEAFF. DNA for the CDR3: TGCAGTGCCCTATCGGGGAACACTGAAGCTTTCTTT.

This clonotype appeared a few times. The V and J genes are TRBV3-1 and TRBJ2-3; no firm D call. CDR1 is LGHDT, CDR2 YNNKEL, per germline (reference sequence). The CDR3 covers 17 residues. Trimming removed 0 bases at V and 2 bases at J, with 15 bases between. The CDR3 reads CASSQEVRTIPTDTQYF. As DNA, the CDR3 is TGTGCCAGCAGCCAAGAAGTAAGGACCATCCCCACAGATACGCAGTATTTT.

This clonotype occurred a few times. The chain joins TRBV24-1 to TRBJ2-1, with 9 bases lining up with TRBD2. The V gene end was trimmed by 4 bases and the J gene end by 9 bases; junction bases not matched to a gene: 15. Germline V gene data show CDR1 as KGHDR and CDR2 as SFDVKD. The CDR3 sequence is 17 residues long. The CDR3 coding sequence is TGTGCCACCAGTGACCTCGCCCCGGGACTAGCTATCAGTGAGCAGTTCTTC. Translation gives CATSDLAPGLAISEQFF.

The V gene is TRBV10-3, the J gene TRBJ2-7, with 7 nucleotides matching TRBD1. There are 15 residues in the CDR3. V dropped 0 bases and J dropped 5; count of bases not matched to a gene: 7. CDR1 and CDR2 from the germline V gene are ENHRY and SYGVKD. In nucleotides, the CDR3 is TGTGCCATCAGTGAGTCGACGACAGGGCTCAACGAGCAGTACTTC. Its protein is CAISESTTGLNEQYF.

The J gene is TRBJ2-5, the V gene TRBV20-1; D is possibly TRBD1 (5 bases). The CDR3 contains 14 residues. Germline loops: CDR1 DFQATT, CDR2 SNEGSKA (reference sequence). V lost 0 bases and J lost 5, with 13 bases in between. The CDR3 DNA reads TGCAGTGCTAGAGATTTAAGGGGCCGGGAGACCCAGTACTTC. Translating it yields CSARDLRGRETQYF.

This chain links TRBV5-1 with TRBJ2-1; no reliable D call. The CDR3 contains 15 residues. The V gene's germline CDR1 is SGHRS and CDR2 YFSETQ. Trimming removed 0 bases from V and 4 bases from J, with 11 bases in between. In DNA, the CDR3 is TGCGCCAGCAGCTTGGAAGCTAGGGAATACAATGAGCAGTTCTTC. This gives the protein CASSLEAREYNEQFF.

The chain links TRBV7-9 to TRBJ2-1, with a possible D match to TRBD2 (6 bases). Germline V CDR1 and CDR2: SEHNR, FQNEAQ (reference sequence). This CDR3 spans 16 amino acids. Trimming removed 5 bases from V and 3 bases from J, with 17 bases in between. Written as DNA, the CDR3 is TGTGCCAGCAGCCCTCCGGCCGGGAGAGGCTACAATGAGCAGTTCTTC. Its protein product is CASSPPAGRGYNEQFF.

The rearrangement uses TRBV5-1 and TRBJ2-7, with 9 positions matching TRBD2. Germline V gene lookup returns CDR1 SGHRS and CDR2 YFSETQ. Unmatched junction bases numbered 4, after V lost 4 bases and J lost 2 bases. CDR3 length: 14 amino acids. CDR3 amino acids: CASSVTSGAYEQYF. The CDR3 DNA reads TGCGCCAGCAGCGTGACTAGCGGAGCCTACGAGCAGTACTTC. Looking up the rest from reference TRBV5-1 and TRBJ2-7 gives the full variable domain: KAGVTQTPRYLIKTRGQQVTLSCSPISGHRSVSWYQQTPGQGLQFLFEYFSETQRNKGNFPGRFSGRQFSNSRSEMNVSTLELGDSALYLCASSVTSGAYEQYFGPGTRLTVT.

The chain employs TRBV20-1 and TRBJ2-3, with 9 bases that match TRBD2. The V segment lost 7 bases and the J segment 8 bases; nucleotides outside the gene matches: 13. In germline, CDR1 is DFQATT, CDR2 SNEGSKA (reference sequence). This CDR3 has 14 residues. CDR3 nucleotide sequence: TGCAGTGGCCAGGAAAGCGGGGGGCCGGGTACGCAGTATTTT. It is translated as CSGQESGGPGTQYF.

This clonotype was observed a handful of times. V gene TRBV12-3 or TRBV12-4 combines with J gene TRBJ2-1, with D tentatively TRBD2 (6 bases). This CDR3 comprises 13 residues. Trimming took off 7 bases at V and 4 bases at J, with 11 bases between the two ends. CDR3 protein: CASKERVYNEQFF. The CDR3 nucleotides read TGTGCCAGCAAGGAGCGGGTATACAATGAGCAGTTCTTC.

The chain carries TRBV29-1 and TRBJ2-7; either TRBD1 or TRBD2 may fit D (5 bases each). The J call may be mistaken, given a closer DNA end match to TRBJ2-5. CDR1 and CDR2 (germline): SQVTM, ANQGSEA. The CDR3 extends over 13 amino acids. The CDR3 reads CSVRGVRRETQYF. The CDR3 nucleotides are TGCAGCGTCAGAGGGGTCCGGAGGGAGACCCAGTACTTC.

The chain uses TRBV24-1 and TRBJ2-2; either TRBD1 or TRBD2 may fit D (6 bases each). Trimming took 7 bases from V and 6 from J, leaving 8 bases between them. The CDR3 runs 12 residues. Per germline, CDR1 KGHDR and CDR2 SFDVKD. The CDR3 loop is CATRRGAGELFF. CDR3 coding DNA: TGTGCCACCAGGAGGGGGGCCGGGGAGCTGTTTTTT.

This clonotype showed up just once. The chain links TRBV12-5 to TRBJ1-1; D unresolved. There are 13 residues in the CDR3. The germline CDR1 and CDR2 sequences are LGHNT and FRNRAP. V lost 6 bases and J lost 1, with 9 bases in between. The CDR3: CASGLMGNTEAFF. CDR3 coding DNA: TGTGCTAGTGGCCTGATGGGGAACACTGAAGCTTTCTTT. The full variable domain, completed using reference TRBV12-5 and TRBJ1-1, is DARVTQTPRHKVTEMGQEVTMRCQPILGHNTVFWYRQTMMQGLELLAYFRNRAPLDDSGMPKDRFSAEMPDATLATLKIQPSEPRDSAVYFCASGLMGNTEAFFGQGTRLTVV.

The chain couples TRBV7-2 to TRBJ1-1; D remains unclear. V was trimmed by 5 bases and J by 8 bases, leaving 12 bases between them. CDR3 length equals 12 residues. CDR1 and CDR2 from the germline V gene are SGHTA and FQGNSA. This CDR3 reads CASSPNPPEAFF. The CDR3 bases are TGTGCCAGCAGCCCGAACCCACCGGAAGCTTTCTTT.

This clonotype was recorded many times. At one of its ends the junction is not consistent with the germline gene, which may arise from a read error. CDR3 DNA sequence: TGTGCCAGCAGCTTAGCCGGACAGGGGACCTACGAGCAGTACTTC. Translation gives CASSLAGQGTYEQYF. The rearrangement uses TRBV12-3 or TRBV12-4 and TRBJ2-7, with 9 bases fitting TRBD1. The CDR3 is 15 residues long.

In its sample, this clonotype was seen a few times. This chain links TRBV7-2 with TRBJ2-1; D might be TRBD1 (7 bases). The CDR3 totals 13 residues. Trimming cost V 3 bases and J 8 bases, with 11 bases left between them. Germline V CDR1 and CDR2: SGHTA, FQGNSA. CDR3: CASSFDREDEQFF. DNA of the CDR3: TGTGCCAGCAGCTTCGACAGGGAGGATGAGCAGTTCTTC.

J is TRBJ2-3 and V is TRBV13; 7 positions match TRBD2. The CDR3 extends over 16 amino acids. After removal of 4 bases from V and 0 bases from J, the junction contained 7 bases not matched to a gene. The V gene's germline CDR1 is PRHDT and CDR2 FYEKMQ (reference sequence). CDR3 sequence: CASSSLRAGSTDTQYF. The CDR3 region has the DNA TGTGCCAGCAGCTCCCTTCGAGCGGGGAGCACAGATACGCAGTATTTT.

Here the CDR3 reads CSVAIDSYNEQFF. As DNA, the CDR3 is TGCAGCGTTGCGATAGACAGTTACAATGAGCAGTTCTTC. This chain uses TRBV29-1 with TRBJ2-1, with a weak D call TRBD1 (5 bases). V lost 4 bases and J lost 4, with 11 bases in between. CDR1 is SQVTM and CDR2 is ANQGSEA in the germline V gene. The CDR3 has 13 amino acids.